This TCR beta chain was found in a study of identical twins. The CDR3 length is 14 residues. Trimming stripped 1 base from V and 2 bases from J, with 8 bases between. CDR1 and CDR2 (germline): SGHTA, FQGNSA. This clonotype was seen ten or more times. Every sampled donor was Caucasian and healthy. TCRdb re-called the 5' RACE reads with MiXCR, one entry per CDR3 protein. This table has about 810,000 distinct CDR3 sequences, roughly an eighth appearing once. The same data also contributed to another study, on yellow fever vaccine responses in identical twins.

This clonotype originated in a woman in her late teens or twenties in good health. The V gene is TRBV7-2, the J gene TRBJ1-1; D not resolved. The sample comprised PBMCs. CDR3 DNA sequence: TGTGCCAGCAGCTTAGGGGTTCCAAACACTGAAGCTTTCTTT. Protein: CASSLGVPNTEAFF.